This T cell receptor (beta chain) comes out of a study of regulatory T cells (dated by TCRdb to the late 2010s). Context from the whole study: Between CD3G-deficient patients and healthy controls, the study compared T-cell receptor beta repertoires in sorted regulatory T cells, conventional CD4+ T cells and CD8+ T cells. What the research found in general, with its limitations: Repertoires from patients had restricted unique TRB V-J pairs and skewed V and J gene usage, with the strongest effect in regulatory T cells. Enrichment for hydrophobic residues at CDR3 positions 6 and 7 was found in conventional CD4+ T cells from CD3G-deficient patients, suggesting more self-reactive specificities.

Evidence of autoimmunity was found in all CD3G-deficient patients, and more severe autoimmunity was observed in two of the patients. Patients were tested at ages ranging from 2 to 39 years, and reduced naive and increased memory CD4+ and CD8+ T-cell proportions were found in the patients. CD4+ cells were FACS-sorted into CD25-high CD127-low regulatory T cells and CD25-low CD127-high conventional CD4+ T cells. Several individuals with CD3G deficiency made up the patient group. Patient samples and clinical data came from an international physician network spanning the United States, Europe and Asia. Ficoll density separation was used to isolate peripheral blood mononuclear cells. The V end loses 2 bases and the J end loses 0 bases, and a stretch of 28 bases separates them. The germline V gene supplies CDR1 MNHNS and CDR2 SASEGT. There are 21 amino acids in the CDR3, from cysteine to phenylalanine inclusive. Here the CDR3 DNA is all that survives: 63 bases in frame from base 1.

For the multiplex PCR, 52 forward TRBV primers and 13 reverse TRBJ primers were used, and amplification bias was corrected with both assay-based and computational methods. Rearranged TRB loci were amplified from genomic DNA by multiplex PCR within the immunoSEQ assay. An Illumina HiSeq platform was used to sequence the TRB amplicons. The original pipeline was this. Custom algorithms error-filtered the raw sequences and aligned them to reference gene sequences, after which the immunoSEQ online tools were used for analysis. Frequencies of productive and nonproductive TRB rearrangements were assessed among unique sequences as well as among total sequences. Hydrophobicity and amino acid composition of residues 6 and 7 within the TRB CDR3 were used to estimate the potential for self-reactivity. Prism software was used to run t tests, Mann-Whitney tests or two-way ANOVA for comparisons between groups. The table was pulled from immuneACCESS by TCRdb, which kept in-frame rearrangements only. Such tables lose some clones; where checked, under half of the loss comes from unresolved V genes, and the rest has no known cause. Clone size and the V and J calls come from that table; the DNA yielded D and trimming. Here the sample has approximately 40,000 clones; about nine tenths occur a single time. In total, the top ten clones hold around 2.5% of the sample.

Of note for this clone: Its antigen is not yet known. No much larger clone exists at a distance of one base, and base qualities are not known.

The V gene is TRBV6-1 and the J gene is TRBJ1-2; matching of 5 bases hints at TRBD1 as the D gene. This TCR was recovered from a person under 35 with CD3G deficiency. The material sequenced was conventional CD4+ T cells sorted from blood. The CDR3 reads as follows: CASSELTSTALREGTNYGYTF. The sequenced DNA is TGTGCCAGCAGTGAACTCACTTCGACGGCATTAAGGGAGGGGACTAACTATGGCTACACCTTC.